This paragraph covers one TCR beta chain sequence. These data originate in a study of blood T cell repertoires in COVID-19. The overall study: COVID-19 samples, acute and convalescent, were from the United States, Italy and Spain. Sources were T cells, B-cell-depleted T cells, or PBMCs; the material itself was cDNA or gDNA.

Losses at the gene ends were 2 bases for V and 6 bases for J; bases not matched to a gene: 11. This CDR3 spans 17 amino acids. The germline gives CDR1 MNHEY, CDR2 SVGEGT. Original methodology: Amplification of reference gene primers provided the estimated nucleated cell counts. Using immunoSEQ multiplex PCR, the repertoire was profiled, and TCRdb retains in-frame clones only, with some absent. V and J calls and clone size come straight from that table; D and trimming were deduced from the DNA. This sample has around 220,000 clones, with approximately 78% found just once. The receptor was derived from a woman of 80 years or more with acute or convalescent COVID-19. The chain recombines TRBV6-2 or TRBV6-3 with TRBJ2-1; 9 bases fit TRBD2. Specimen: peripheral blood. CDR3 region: CASSYLLSGGTGNEQFF. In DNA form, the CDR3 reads TGTGCCAGCAGTTACCTCCTTAGCGGGGGTACGGGCAATGAGCAGTTCTTC.